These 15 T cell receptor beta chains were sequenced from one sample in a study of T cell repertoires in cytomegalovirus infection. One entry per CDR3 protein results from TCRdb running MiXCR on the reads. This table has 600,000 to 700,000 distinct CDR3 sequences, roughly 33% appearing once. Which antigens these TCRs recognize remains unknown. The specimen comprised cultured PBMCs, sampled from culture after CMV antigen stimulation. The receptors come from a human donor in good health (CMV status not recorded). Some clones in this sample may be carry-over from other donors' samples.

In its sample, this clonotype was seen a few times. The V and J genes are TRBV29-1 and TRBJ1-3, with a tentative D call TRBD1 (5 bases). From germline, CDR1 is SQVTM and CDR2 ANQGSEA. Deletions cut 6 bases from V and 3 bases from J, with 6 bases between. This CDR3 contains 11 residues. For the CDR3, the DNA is TGCAGCGTCGACAGTGGAAACACCATATATTTT. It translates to CSVDSGNTIYF. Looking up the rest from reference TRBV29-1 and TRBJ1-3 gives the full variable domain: SAVISQKPSRDICQRGTSLTIQCQVDSQVTMMFWYRQQPGQSLTLIATANQGSEATYESGFVIDKFPISRPNLTFSTLTVSNMSPEDSSIYLCSVDSGNTIYFGEGSWLTVV.

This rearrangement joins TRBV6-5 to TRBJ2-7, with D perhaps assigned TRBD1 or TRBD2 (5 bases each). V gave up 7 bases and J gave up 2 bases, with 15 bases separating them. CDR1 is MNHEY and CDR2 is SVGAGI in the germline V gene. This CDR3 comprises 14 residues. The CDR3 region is CASTSGTEAYEQYF. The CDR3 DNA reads TGTGCCAGCACTTCCGGGACGGAAGCCTACGAGCAGTACTTC.

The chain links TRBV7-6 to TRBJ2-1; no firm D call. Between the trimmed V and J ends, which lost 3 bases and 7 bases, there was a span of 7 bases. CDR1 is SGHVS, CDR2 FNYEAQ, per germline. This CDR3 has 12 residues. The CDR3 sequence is CASSFRKNEQFF. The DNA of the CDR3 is TGTGCCAGCAGCTTTCGGAAGAATGAGCAGTTCTTC.

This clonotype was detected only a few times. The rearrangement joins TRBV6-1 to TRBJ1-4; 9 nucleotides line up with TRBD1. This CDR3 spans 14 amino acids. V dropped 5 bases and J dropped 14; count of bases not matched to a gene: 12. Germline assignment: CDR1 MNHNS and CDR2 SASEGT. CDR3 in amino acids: CASSTNRGHGGLFF. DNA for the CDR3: TGTGCCAGCAGTACGAACAGGGGGCACGGTGGGCTGTTTTTT.

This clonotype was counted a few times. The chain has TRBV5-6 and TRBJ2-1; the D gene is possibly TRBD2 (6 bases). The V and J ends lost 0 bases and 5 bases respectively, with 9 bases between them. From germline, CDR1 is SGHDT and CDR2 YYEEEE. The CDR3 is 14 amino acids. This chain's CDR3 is CASSLAGGDNEQFF. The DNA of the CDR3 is TGTGCCAGCAGCTTGGCCGGCGGGGACAATGAGCAGTTCTTC.

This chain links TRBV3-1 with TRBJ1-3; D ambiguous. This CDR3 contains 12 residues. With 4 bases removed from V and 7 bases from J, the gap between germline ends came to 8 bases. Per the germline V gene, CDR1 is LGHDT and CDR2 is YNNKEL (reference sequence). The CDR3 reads CASSLGMNTIYF. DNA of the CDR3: TGTGCCAGCAGCCTGGGAATGAACACCATATATTTT.

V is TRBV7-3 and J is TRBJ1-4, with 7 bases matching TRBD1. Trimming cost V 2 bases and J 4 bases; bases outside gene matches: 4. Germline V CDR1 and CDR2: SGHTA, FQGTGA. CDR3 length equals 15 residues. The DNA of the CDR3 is TGTGCCAGCAGCTTAGGGACAGATAATAATGAAAAACTGTTTTTT. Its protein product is CASSLGTDNNEKLFF.

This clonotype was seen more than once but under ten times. This CDR3 reads CASSLDEPGEGYYGYTF. The CDR3 bases are TGTGCCAGCAGCTTAGATGAGCCCGGGGAGGGTTACTATGGCTACACCTTC. V usage is TRBV11-2 and J usage is TRBJ1-2; D is unresolved. With 0 bases removed from V and 3 bases from J, the gap between germline ends came to 17 bases. The CDR3 is 17 residues long. CDR1 is SGHAT, CDR2 FQNNGV, per germline.

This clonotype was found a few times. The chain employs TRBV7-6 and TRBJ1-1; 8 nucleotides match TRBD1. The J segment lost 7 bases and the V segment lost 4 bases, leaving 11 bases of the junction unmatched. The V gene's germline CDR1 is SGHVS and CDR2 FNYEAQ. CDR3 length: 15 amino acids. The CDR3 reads CASSSRDRRTVEAFF. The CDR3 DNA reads TGTGCCAGCAGCTCCCGGGACAGGAGAACGGTTGAAGCTTTCTTT.

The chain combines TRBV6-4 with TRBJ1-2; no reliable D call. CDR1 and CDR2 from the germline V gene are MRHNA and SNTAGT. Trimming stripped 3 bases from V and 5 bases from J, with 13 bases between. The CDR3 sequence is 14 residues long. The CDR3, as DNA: TGTGCCAGCAGTGAGGTTCCACGGACTTATGGCTACACCTTC. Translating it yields CASSEVPRTYGYTF.

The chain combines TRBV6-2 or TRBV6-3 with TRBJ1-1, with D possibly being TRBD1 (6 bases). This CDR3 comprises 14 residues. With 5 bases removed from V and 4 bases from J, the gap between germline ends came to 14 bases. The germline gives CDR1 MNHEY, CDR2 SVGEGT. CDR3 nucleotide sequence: TGTGCCAGCAGTCGACAGGTTTCCGGCACTGAAGCTTTCTTT. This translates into CASSRQVSGTEAFF.

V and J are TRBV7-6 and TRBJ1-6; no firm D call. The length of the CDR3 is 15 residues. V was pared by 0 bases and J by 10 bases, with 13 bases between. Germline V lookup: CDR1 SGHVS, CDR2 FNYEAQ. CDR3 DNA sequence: TGTGCCAGCAGCTTAGCGACCGCAGCGGGGTCACCCCTCCACTTT. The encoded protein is CASSLATAAGSPLHF.

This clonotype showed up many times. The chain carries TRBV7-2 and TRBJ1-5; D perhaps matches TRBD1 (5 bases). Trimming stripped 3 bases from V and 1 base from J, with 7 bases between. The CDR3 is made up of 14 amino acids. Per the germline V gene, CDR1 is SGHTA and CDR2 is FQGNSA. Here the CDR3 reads CASSLGESNQPQHF. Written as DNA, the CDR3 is TGTGCCAGCAGCTTGGGGGAGAGCAATCAGCCCCAGCATTTT.

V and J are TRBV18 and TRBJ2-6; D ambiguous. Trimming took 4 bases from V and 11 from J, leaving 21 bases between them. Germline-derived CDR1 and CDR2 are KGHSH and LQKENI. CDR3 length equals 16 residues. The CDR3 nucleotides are TGTGCCAGCTCACTAGGTCGGGTTCAATTTCCGGACGTCCTGACTTTC. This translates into CASSLGRVQFPDVLTF. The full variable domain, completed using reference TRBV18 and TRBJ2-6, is NAGVMQNPRHLVRRRGQEARLRCSPMKGHSHVYWYRQLPEEGLKFMVYLQKENIIDESGMPKERFSAEFPKEGPSILRIQQVVRGDSAAYFCASSLGRVQFPDVLTFGAGSRLTVL.

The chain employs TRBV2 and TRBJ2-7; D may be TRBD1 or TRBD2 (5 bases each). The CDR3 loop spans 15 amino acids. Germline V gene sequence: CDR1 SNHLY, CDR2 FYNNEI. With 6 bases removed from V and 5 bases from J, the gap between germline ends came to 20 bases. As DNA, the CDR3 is TGTGCCAGCAGCACCGAACGTGGGGGTTTGGACGAGCAGTACTTC. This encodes CASSTERGGLDEQYF. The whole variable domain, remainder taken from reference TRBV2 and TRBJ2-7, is EPEVTQTPSHQVTQMGQEVILRCVPISNHLYFYWYRQILGQKVEFLVSFYNNEISEKSEIFDDQFSVERPDGSNFTLKIRSTKLEDSAMYFCASSTERGGLDEQYFGPGTRLTVT.